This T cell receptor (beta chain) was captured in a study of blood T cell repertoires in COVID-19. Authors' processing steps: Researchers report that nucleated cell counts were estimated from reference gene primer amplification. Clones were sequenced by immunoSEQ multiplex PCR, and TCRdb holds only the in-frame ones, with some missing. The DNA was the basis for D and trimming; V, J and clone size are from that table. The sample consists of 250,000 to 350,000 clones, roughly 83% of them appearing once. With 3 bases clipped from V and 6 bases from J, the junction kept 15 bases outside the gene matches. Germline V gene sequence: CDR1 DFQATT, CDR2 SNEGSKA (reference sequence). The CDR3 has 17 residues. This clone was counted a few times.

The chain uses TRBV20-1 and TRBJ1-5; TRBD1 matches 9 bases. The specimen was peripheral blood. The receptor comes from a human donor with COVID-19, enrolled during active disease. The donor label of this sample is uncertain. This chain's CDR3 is CSASLYRRDRESQPQHF. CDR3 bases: TGCAGTGCTAGTCTCTATCGCCGGGACAGGGAAAGTCAGCCCCAGCATTTT.